Listed below are T cell receptor beta chains from one sample, sequenced in a study of T cell responses to AZD1222 COVID-19 vaccine. Libraries were prepared by immunoSEQ multiplex PCR; TCRdb keeps only in-frame clonotypes and omits some of them. The data hold 65,000 to 100,000 clones, with more than 70% observed a single time. The sample consisted of peripheral blood, taken on day 0 of AZD1222 vaccination. The receptors derive from an adult in good health. The CDR3 runs from the conserved cysteine through the conserved F or W. D genes are given only for firm matches. Size is stated for part of the rows, as once, few or many counts, or as a class when the clone is expanded.

CDR3 DNA,CDR3 protein,J gene,D gene,clone size,V gene,CDR3 length
TGCGCCAGCAGCCAAGATTTTAGGACGGGCTCTCACACTGAAGCTTTCTTT,CASSQDFRTGSHTEAFF,TRBJ1-1,.,.,TRBV4-1,17
TGTGCCAGCAGTGAACCCCTTGGGGTGGGGGACCATGGCTACACCTTC,CASSEPLGVGDHGYTF,TRBJ1-2,.,.,TRBV25-1,16
TGTGCCAGCAGTCGGGCGGGGGCTAACTATGGCTACACCTTC,CASSRAGANYGYTF,TRBJ1-2,.,.,TRBV28,14
TGTGCCAGCAGTACGACAGGGGGCGATTACGAGCAGTACTTC,CASSTTGGDYEQYF,TRBJ2-7,TRBD1,once,TRBV27,14
TGTGCCAGCAGTCTTCAGGACAGGGTTGCTTCACCCCTCCACTTT,CASSLQDRVASPLHF,TRBJ1-6,TRBD1,.,TRBV6-5,15
TGCGCCAGCAGCCCACGTAGCGGGGGGAACTACAATGAGCAGTTCTTC,CASSPRSGGNYNEQFF,TRBJ2-1,TRBD2,.,TRBV5-1,16
TGCGCCAGCAGTTTACAGGGGGTATCTAATGAAAAACTGTTTTTT,CASSLQGVSNEKLFF,TRBJ1-4,TRBD1,.,TRBV5-1,15
TGTGCCAGTTTAATACCTGGGGCCAACGTCCTGACTTTC,CASLIPGANVLTF,TRBJ2-6,.,.,TRBV12-3/TRBV12-4,13
TGTGCCAGTGGGCTGGGAGGGGATTCACCCCTCCACTTT,CASGLGGDSPLHF,TRBJ1-6,.,.,TRBV19,13
TGCGCCAGCAGCTCCGTGGGAAGCTCTGGGGCCAACGTCCTGACTTTC,CASSSVGSSGANVLTF,TRBJ2-6,.,.,TRBV4-1,16
TGTGCCAGTAGTATTGGAGGCTCTGGCTCCTATAATTCACCCCTCCACTTT,CASSIGGSGSYNSPLHF,TRBJ1-6,.,.,TRBV19,17
TGTGCCTGGAGTGGGCAGGGGGACACTGAAGCTTTCTTT,CAWSGQGDTEAFF,TRBJ1-1,TRBD1,.,TRBV30,13
TGTGCCAGCAGCCTCACAGGGGGAGACGAGACCCAGTACTTC,CASSLTGGDETQYF,TRBJ2-5,TRBD1,.,TRBV5-4,14
TGTGCCTCTCGAGACAGTTCAACTAATGAAAAACTGTTTTTT,CASRDSSTNEKLFF,TRBJ1-4,.,.,TRBV4-2,14
TGCGCCAGCAGTGAAATAGCGGCCCCTCTAGATACGCAGTATTTT,CASSEIAAPLDTQYF,TRBJ2-3,.,few,TRBV10-2,15
TGTGCCAGCAGTTTAGAGGGATATGGCTACACCTTC,CASSLEGYGYTF,TRBJ1-2,.,.,TRBV28,12
TGTGCCTGTTTCGGGGCCAGCCTCACCGGGGAGCTGTTTTTT,CACFGASLTGELFF,TRBJ2-2,.,.,TRBV30,14
TGTGCCAGTACCTTTCGTCCAGCTCTTAACTATGGCTACACCTTC,CASTFRPALNYGYTF,TRBJ1-2,.,.,TRBV19,15
TGTGCCAGCAGCAATCCAGGGGGCCCAAACTATGGCTACACCTTC,CASSNPGGPNYGYTF,TRBJ1-2,.,.,TRBV21-1,15
TGCGCCAGCAGCCCCCGAGGGGGGGATACTATGAACACTGAAGCTTTCTTT,CASSPRGGDTMNTEAFF,TRBJ1-1,.,.,TRBV23-1,17
TGTGCCAGCAGCCCGGGACAGGGAGGTACTGAAGCTTTCTTT,CASSPGQGGTEAFF,TRBJ1-1,TRBD1,.,TRBV5-8,14
TGTGCCAGCAGCTTGGACTTTATTGACACAGATACGCAGTATTTT,CASSLDFIDTDTQYF,TRBJ2-3,.,.,TRBV5-5,15
TGCGCCAGCAGCCAAGCCGGACAGGGGCCTTATGGCTACACCTTC,CASSQAGQGPYGYTF,TRBJ1-2,TRBD1,.,TRBV4-1,15
TGTGCCATCACCTCTGGGGGTTTCTATGGCTACACCTTC,CAITSGGFYGYTF,TRBJ1-2,.,once,TRBV10-3,13
TGTGCCAGCAGCCCCTTAGGAGGACAATATGAAGCTTTCTTT,CASSPLGGQYEAFF,TRBJ1-1,.,.,TRBV7-8,14
TGTGCCACCGTGGGGGACACAGATACGCAGTATTTT,CATVGDTDTQYF,TRBJ2-3,.,.,TRBV6-6,12
TGCAGCGTTGAGTCTAGCGGGGGGCCTACAGATACGCAGTATTTT,CSVESSGGPTDTQYF,TRBJ2-3,TRBD2,.,TRBV29-1,15
TGTGCCAGCGGGACAGCCAATCAGCCCCAGCATTTT,CASGTANQPQHF,TRBJ1-5,TRBD1,.,TRBV6-6,12
TGTGCCAGCAGCCAAGATAGCAAGCGGGGGGGGAATGAGCAGTTCTTC,CASSQDSKRGGNEQFF,TRBJ2-1,TRBD2,.,TRBV4-2,16
TGTGCCAGCAGGTCTGAGGTAGACGCCGCCTACAATGAGCAGTTCTTC,CASRSEVDAAYNEQFF,TRBJ2-1,.,.,TRBV7-8,16
TGCGCCAGCAGCCAAGTACAGACCGCAACTAATGAAAAACTGTTTTTT,CASSQVQTATNEKLFF,TRBJ1-4,.,.,TRBV4-1,16
TGTGCCAGCAGCTCCCAGAGGAGGGAAAGGTTTGATGGAGGGGGCGAGCAGTACTTC,CASSSQRRERFDGGGEQYF,TRBJ2-7,.,.,TRBV11-2,19
TGTGCCAGCAGTTATATCAATGGCTACACCTTC,CASSYINGYTF,TRBJ1-2,.,many,TRBV6-6,11